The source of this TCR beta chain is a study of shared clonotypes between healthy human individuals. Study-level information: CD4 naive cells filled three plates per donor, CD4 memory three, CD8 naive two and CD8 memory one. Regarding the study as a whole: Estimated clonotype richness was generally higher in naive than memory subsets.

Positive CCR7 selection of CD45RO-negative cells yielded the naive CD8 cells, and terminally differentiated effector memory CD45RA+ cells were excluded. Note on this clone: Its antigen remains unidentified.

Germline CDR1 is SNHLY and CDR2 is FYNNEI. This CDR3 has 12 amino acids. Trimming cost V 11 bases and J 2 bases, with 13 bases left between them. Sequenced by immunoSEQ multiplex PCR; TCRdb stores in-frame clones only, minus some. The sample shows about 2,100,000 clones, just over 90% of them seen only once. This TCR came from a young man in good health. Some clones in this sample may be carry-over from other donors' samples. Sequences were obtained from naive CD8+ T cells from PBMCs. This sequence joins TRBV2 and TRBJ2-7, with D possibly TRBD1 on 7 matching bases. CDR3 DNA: TGTGCCGGGGGGACAGAAACCTACGAGCAGTACTTC. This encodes CAGGTETYEQYF.